Listed here are 4 T cell receptor beta chains from one sample, sequenced in a study of human T cells and chemical hapten exposure (dated by TCRdb to about 2021). Reading the label with the study, this specimen's time point is: patch test 3, about 24 weeks after DPC sensitization. The treatment or condition label here, explained by the study, means: therapeutic diphenylcyclopropenone sensitization with weekly scalp DPC. Libraries were prepared through RACE. These reads were obtained on a NextSeq 500. Using fastp at Q25 and MiXCR, TCRdb reprocessed the public reads and kept productive beta chains. A single entry per CDR3 protein holds the most common genes and DNA from its merged rows. This sample comprises approximately 97,000 distinct CDR3 sequences, 27% of them detected only once. The top ten clonotypes cover approximately 10% of the sample. The sample here was whole blood, taken in connection with sensitization to the hapten diphenylcyclopropenone (DPC). These TCRs come from a man aged 35 to 55 with alopecia areata. Some clones in this sample may be carry-over from other donors' samples.

The rearrangement links TRBV29-1 to TRBJ2-3, with D possibly matching TRBD1 (6 bases). The CDR3 consists of 15 residues. V was clipped by 4 bases and J by 1 base, with 15 bases between them. The germline gives CDR1 SQVTM, CDR2 ANQGSEA. The DNA of the CDR3 is TGCAGCGTTGTGATCCCACGACAGGGCACAGATACGCAGTATTTT. Protein sequence: CSVVIPRQGTDTQYF.

This clonotype was recorded many times. The chain carries TRBV27 and TRBJ1-3; a possible D gene is TRBD1 (6 bases). Germline CDR1 and CDR2: MNHEY and SMNVEV (reference sequence). The CDR3 is 13 amino acids. Between the trimmed V and J ends, which lost 6 bases and 2 bases, there was a span of 8 bases. DNA for the CDR3: TGTGCCAGCAGACGGACAGCTGGAAACACCATATATTTT. It translates to CASRRTAGNTIYF.

This clonotype was seen ten or more times. V and J are TRBV3-1 and TRBJ2-2; D gene uncertain. Germline V gives CDR1 LGHDT, CDR2 YNNKEL (reference sequence). The ends were cut back, 3 bases at V and 6 bases at J, with 11 bases in the middle. CDR3 length equals 14 residues. CDR3 coding DNA: TGTGCCAGCAGCCACCCCTTAGCAGCCGGGGAGCTGTTTTTT. The encoded protein is CASSHPLAAGELFF.

This clonotype showed up just a few times. The CDR3, as DNA: TGTGCCAGCTCACCAACAGGGGGCCTATACAATGAGCAGTTCTTC. It encodes CASSPTGGLYNEQFF. The chain joins TRBV18 to TRBJ2-1; the match to TRBD1 covers 9 bases. This CDR3 region has 15 residues. Trimming at V came to 2 bases and at J to 4 bases, leaving 3 bases not matched to a gene. CDR1 is KGHSH, CDR2 LQKENI, per germline.